The rows below give T cell receptor beta chains drawn from one sample of a study of TIL therapy for anti-PD-1-resistant metastatic lung cancer. Some clones are missing from TCRdb's copy, which holds only in-frame ones; the method was immunoSEQ multiplex PCR. The sample has 54,000 or so clones, around 90% seen once; the top ten hold 2.5% to 3%. The sample here was blood, taken at baseline. These receptors were obtained from a person between 25 and 80 years old with non-small cell lung cancer. Each CDR3 is given with its conserved first and last residue. The D gene is left open where the match is weak. Where a row states a size, it is once, few, many or the class of an expanded clone; other rows omit it.

D | length | J | V | size | CDR3 | DNA
. | 16 | TRBJ1-5 | TRBV2 | . | CASSEWAIRGNQPQHF | TGTGCCAGCAGTGAATGGGCAATCAGGGGCAATCAGCCCCAGCATTTT
. | 11 | TRBJ2-1 | TRBV19 | once | CASSRLDEQFF | TGTGCCAGTAGCCGCTTGGATGAGCAGTTCTTC
. | 13 | TRBJ1-1 | TRBV29-1 | . | CSVARQGRTEAFF | TGCAGCGTTGCGAGGCAGGGGAGGACTGAAGCTTTCTTT
. | 14 | TRBJ2-7 | TRBV25-1 | . | CASRSGAGHYEQYF | TGTGCCAGCAGATCTGGCGCGGGACATTACGAGCAGTACTTC
. | 13 | TRBJ1-3 | TRBV6-5 | . | CASSSGSGNTIYF | TGTGCCAGCAGTTCAGGGTCTGGAAACACCATATATTTT
. | 15 | TRBJ1-2 | TRBV2 | . | CASSEATTLQRGYTF | TGTGCCAGCAGTGAAGCAACAACCCTTCAGAGAGGCTACACCTTC
. | 15 | TRBJ1-5 | TRBV19 | few | CASTAWTDRNQPQHF | TGTGCCAGTACTGCCTGGACGGACCGCAATCAGCCCCAGCATTTT
TRBD1 | 14 | TRBJ2-7 | TRBV28 | . | CASSAGTGDYEQYF | TGTGCCAGCAGTGCCGGGACAGGGGACTACGAGCAGTACTTC
. | 14 | TRBJ2-6 | TRBV5-1 | . | CASSPPTGANVLTF | TGCGCCAGCAGCCCCCCCACTGGGGCCAACGTCCTGACTTTC
TRBD2 | 14 | TRBJ2-1 | TRBV30 | . | CAWGLAGPRTEQFF | TGTGCCTGGGGACTAGCGGGCCCCCGCACGGAGCAGTTCTTC
TRBD1 | 15 | TRBJ1-2 | TRBV7-8 | . | CASSLADRGGSGYTF | TGTGCCAGCAGCCTTGCGGACAGGGGAGGGTCTGGCTACACCTTC